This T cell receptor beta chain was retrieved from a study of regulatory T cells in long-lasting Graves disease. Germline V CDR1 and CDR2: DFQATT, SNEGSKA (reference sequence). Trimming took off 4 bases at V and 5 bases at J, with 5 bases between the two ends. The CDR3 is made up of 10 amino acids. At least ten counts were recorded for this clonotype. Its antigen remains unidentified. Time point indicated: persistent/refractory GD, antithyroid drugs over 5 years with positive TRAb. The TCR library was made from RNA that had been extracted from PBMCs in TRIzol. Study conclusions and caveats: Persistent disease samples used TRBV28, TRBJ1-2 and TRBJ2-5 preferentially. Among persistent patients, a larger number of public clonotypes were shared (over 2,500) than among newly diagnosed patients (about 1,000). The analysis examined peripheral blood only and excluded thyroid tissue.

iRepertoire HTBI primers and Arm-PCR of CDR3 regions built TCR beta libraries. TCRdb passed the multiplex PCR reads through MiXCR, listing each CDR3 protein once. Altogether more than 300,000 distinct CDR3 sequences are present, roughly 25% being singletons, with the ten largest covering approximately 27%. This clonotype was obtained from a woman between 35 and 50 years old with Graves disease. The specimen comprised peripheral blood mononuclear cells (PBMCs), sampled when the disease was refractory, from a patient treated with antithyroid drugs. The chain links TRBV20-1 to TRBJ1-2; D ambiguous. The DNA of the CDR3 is TGCAGTGCTAAAGGGTATGGCTACACCTTC. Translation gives CSAKGYGYTF.